The present TCR beta chain was sequenced within a study of sequential checkpoint blockade in melanoma. About the research overall: Both treatment sequences were followed by maintenance nivolumab.

After removal of 0 bases from V and 5 bases from J, the junction contained 5 bases not matched to a gene. The CDR3 sequence is 15 residues long. CDR1 and CDR2 from the germline V gene are SGDLS and YYNGEE. TCRdb's table, derived via immunoSEQ multiplex PCR, lists solely in-frame clones and lacks some. The top ten hold around 25% of the sample, which has approximately 23,000 clones, roughly 80% seen once. Treatment defined: randomized to nivolumab then ipilimumab (arm A) or the reverse (arm B). From thawed PBMCs, live CD3+CD8+ cells negative for CD19 and CD56 were sorted. The chain has TRBV9 and TRBJ2-5, with 9 bases identical to TRBD2. The receptor's source is a human donor with melanoma. The sample in question was CD8+ T cells sorted from blood (inferred from file names), obtained from a patient given nivolumab and ipilimumab in sequence. For the CDR3, the DNA is TGTGCCAGCAGCGTAGTAGCGGGAGCTAGGGAGACCCAGTACTTC. This translates into CASSVVAGARETQYF.